This is a list of T cell receptor beta chains from one sample in a study of shared clonotypes between healthy human individuals. Generated by immunoSEQ multiplex PCR, the TCRdb table keeps only in-frame clones and is missing some. The profile shows about 1,900,000 clones, about 94% of them singletons. Sequencing used naive CD8+ T cells sorted from blood. The receptors stem from a man aged 18 to 30 in good health. The CDR3 runs from the conserved cysteine through the conserved F or W. D genes are given only for firm matches. Clone size is stated in some rows and not others, as once, few, many or a class when expanded.

size	D	V	J	DNA	CDR3
.	.	TRBV6-5	TRBJ2-3	TGTGCCAGTGGACAGATAGACACAGATACGCAGTATTTT	CASGQIDTDTQYF
.	TRBD2	TRBV6-6	TRBJ2-1	TGTGCCAGCAGTTTACTAGCGGGAGGGAACAATGAGCAGTTCTTC	CASSLLAGGNNEQFF
.	.	TRBV9	TRBJ2-5	TGTGCCAGCAGCGTATGGGGGGATTCGCAAGAGACCCAGTACTTC	CASSVWGDSQETQYF
.	.	TRBV4-1	TRBJ1-1	TGCGCCAGCAGCCAAGTAACAGGAGGGAACACTGAAGCTTTCTTT	CASSQVTGGNTEAFF
.	.	TRBV4-2	TRBJ2-5	TGTGCCAGCAGCCAAGGGACAGAGGGTCAAGAGACCCAGTACTTC	CASSQGTEGQETQYF
.	TRBD2	TRBV15	TRBJ2-5	TGTGCCACCAGCAGATCAGCGGGGGAAAGAGGGACCCAGTACTTC	CATSRSAGERGTQYF
.	TRBD2	TRBV25-1	TRBJ2-1	TGTGCCACCCAGGGACTAGCGGGGGAGTATGAGCAGTTCTTC	CATQGLAGEYEQFF
.	TRBD1	TRBV4-1	TRBJ1-2	TGCGCCAGCAGCCAACAAACAGGGGAATTCTATGGCTACACCTTC	CASSQQTGEFYGYTF
.	.	TRBV14	TRBJ1-2	TGTGCCAGCAGCCCGCCTGGGGGGGGATTAAGCTATGGCTACACCTTC	CASSPPGGGLSYGYTF
.	.	TRBV5-6	TRBJ1-2	TGTGCCAGCAGCTTGGAAAGGAAAATGGGACGAGGCTACACCTTC	CASSLERKMGRGYTF
once	.	TRBV29-1	TRBJ2-3	TGCAGCGTTGTGAGTGGAACAGCAAGCACAGATACGCAGTATTTT	CSVVSGTASTDTQYF
.	.	TRBV27	TRBJ2-5	TGTGCCAGCAGCCATACAGGGGAGGGAGAGACCCAGTACTTC	CASSHTGEGETQYF
.	.	TRBV19	TRBJ1-1	TGTGCCAGTGTTATCGACGGGGGGCCCTGGAACACTGAAGCTTTCTTT	CASVIDGGPWNTEAFF